The 20 T cell receptor beta chains listed next were all sequenced from one sample in a study of shared clonotypes between healthy human individuals. The protocol was immunoSEQ multiplex PCR, while the TCRdb copy is restricted to in-frame clones and leaves out a portion. There are 2 million to 3 million clones in the sample; over 85% occur only once, and around 0.37% lies in the top ten. The specimen was naive CD4+ T cells from PBMCs. The subset denotes: CD45RA+ positively selected. The receptors here all came from a man between 18 and 29 years old in good health. Some clones in this sample may be carry-over from other donors' samples.

The rearrangement links TRBV5-1 to TRBJ2-1; tentative D call: TRBD2 (6 bases). Per germline, CDR1 SGHRS and CDR2 YFSETQ. The V gene lost 2 bases and the J gene lost 4 bases, with 13 bases spanning the gap. This CDR3 comprises 15 residues. The CDR3 DNA sequence: TGCGCCAGCAGCTTAAGCGGGTTCGGGTACAATGAGCAGTTCTTC. The encoded protein is CASSLSGFGYNEQFF.

J is TRBJ2-1 and V is TRBV18; D possibly matches TRBD1 or TRBD2 (5 bases each). The ends were cut back, 2 bases at V and 7 bases at J, with 15 bases in the middle. This CDR3 contains 15 residues. Germline V CDR1 and CDR2: KGHSH, LQKENI. The CDR3 DNA reads as TGTGCCAGCTCACCATCGTGGGACCCTTGGAATGAGCAGTTCTTC. Translation: CASSPSWDPWNEQFF.

The rearrangement uses TRBV14 and TRBJ2-1, with TRBD1 matching over 7 bases. This CDR3 has 14 residues. Germline CDR1 SGHDN, CDR2 FVKESK. J lost 4 bases, V lost 4 bases, and 4 bases had no gene match. The CDR3 loop reads CASSRWDRYNEQFF. CDR3 nucleotide sequence: TGTGCCAGCAGCCGCTGGGACAGATACAATGAGCAGTTCTTC.

The chain carries TRBV11-2 and TRBJ2-5, with D possibly TRBD1 on 7 matching bases. V was clipped by 7 bases and J by 2 bases, with 14 bases between them. This CDR3 is built from 14 residues. CDR1 SGHAT and CDR2 FQNNGV come from the germline V gene. The CDR3, as DNA: TGTGCCAGCAACACCGGGGGACAGCAAGAGACCCAGTACTTC. Translation: CASNTGGQQETQYF.

This chain connects TRBV6-1 to TRBJ2-5, with 8 bases aligning to TRBD1. With V trimmed by 5 bases and J by 5 bases, 7 bases remained unmatched. CDR1 MNHNS and CDR2 SASEGT come from the germline V gene. There are 14 residues in the CDR3. This CDR3 reads CASSRDDRGETQYF. CDR3 in DNA: TGTGCCAGCAGTAGAGACGACAGGGGTGAGACCCAGTACTTC.

Only a few counts were recorded for this clone. The chain recombines TRBV10-3 with TRBJ1-1; D might be TRBD1 (6 bases). The CDR3 totals 14 residues. The V and J ends lost 7 bases and 5 bases respectively, with 17 bases between them. Germline lookup yields CDR1 ENHRY and CDR2 SYGVKD. In DNA, the CDR3 is TGTGCCATCACCCAGTCTACAGGGCTTACTGAAGCTTTCTTT. Translated: CAITQSTGLTEAFF.

As to this clone: At one of its ends the junction is not consistent with the germline gene, which may arise from a read error. J is TRBJ2-7 and V is TRBV6-1; D is unclear. Germline CDR1 reads MNHNS; CDR2 reads SASEGT. The CDR3 extends over 14 amino acids. The CDR3 sequence: CATVTWSATYEQCF. The CDR3 nucleotides read TGTGCCACGGTAACCTGGTCAGCTACCTACGAGCAGTGCTTC.

This chain connects TRBV28 to TRBJ2-2, with 14 bases lining up with TRBD2. The CDR3 consists of 18 residues. J gave up 6 bases and V 5 bases, and 11 bases lay outside the gene matches. From germline, CDR1 is MDHEN and CDR2 SYDVKM. The CDR3 DNA is TGTGCCAGCAGTGCGCCGGGACTAGCGGGAGTTCAATCCGGGGAGCTGTTTTTT. It specifies CASSAPGLAGVQSGELFF.

The chain links TRBV7-3 to TRBJ1-1; tentative D call: TRBD1 (6 bases). The CDR3 runs to 14 residues. V gave up 5 bases and J gave up 7 bases, with 17 bases separating them. CDR1 and CDR2 (germline): SGHTA, FQGTGA. CDR3 amino acids: CASSPAGGQLEAFF. The CDR3 coding sequence is TGTGCCAGCAGCCCCGCGGGGGGGCAGCTTGAAGCTTTCTTT.

On this clone itself: This sample also contains other DNA sequences that code for the same CDR3. The chain joins TRBV28 to TRBJ1-1; TRBD1 agrees at 7 bases. The germline V gene has CDR1 MDHEN and CDR2 SYDVKM. V gave up 5 bases and J gave up 7 bases; unmatched junction bases: 4. This CDR3 is 12 amino acids long. The CDR3 protein is CASSLNRGEAFF. CDR3 nucleotide sequence: TGTGCCAGCAGTCTAAACAGGGGTGAAGCTTTCTTT.

The genes are TRBV18 and TRBJ2-7; D not certain. Trimming pared 5 bases from V and 6 bases from J, leaving 14 bases between. Germline V gene sequence: CDR1 KGHSH, CDR2 LQKENI. The CDR3 contains 13 residues. The CDR3 loop reads CASSSIGPAEQYF. The CDR3 DNA is TGTGCCAGCTCATCCATAGGCCCCGCCGAGCAGTACTTC.

With regard to this clone: Other DNA variants within this sample encode the same CDR3. J is TRBJ1-1 and V is TRBV29-1, with 10 bases fitting TRBD1. This CDR3 contains 13 residues. Per germline, CDR1 SQVTM and CDR2 ANQGSEA. V shed 7 bases and J 1 base; nucleotides not matched to a gene: 3. The CDR3 nucleotides are TGCAGCGCGGGACAGGGGACGAACACTGAAGCTTTCTTT. This translates into CSAGQGTNTEAFF.

On this clone itself: Additional DNA sequences in this sample encode the identical CDR3. The chain uses TRBV7-9 and TRBJ2-7; D remains unclear. V shed 5 bases and J shed 0 bases, with 11 bases lying between them. CDR3 size: 14 residues. The germline CDR1 and CDR2 sequences are SEHNR and FQNEAQ (reference sequence). Here the CDR3 DNA reads TGTGCCAGCAGCCGAGACCCTAGCTCCTACGAGCAGTACTTC. This encodes CASSRDPSSYEQYF.

The chain uses TRBV2 and TRBJ2-6; no definite D call. Looked up from germline, CDR1 is SNHLY and CDR2 is FYNNEI. Trimming removed 3 bases at V and 5 bases at J, with 5 bases between. This CDR3 has 13 amino acids. For the CDR3, the DNA is TGTGCCAGCAGTGAGAGTCGGGCCAACGTCCTGACTTTC. Translation: CASSESRANVLTF. Full variable domain (rest looked up from reference TRBV2 and TRBJ2-6): EPEVTQTPSHQVTQMGQEVILRCVPISNHLYFYWYRQILGQKVEFLVSFYNNEISEKSEIFDDQFSVERPDGSNFTLKIRSTKLEDSAMYFCASSESRANVLTFGAGSRLTVL.

The genes are TRBV7-3 and TRBJ2-1; 13 positions match TRBD2. V shed 8 bases and J 3 bases; nucleotides not matched to a gene: 1. Germline V gene lookup returns CDR1 SGHTA and CDR2 FQGTGA. CDR3 length: 14 amino acids. As DNA, the CDR3 is TGTGCCAGCGGGACTAGCGGGAACTACAATGAGCAGTTCTTC. Translating gives CASGTSGNYNEQFF.

The chain joins TRBV25-1 to TRBJ2-3; 8 bases agree with TRBD1. Germline assignment: CDR1 MGHDK and CDR2 SYGVNS. The CDR3 extends over 15 amino acids. Trimming removed 1 base from V and 0 bases from J; junction bases left unmatched: 0. In DNA form, the CDR3 reads TGTGCCAGCAGTGAATGGACAGGGAGCACAGATACGCAGTATTTT. This encodes CASSEWTGSTDTQYF.

The chain uses TRBV12-1 and TRBJ2-5; the D call in the table, TRBD2, was not verified against the DNA. TRBV12-1 is a documented pseudogene. This CDR3 is 15 amino acids long. Here the CDR3 reads CASSPAGLAGETQYF. CDR3 nucleotide sequence: TGTGCCAGCAGCCCCGCGGGACTAGCGGGAGAGACCCAGTACTTC.

This clone was seen once. This CDR3 is also generated by other DNA sequences in the sample. This chain connects TRBV7-9 to TRBJ2-5; a weak D match, TRBD2 (5 bases). Germline values: CDR1 SEHNR, CDR2 FQNEAQ (reference sequence). The ends were cut back, 7 bases at V and 5 bases at J, with 8 bases in the middle. The CDR3 spans 11 residues. The CDR3 spells CASTPGETQYF. The CDR3 DNA reads as TGTGCCAGCACCCCGGGGGAGACCCAGTACTTC.

The rearrangement links TRBV28 to TRBJ2-1; 9 bases map to TRBD2. The V segment lost 3 bases and the J segment 16 bases; nucleotides outside the gene matches: 13. The CDR3 extends over 14 amino acids. Per the germline V gene, CDR1 is MDHEN and CDR2 is SYDVKM. As DNA, the CDR3 is TGTGCCAGCAGTTTCATAGCGGGAGCCAGGTCGGGATTCTTC. Translated, it gives CASSFIAGARSGFF.

This chain connects TRBV11-2 to TRBJ1-2, with D possibly being TRBD1 (5 bases). With 5 bases removed from V and 7 bases from J, the gap between germline ends came to 20 bases. This CDR3 spans 15 amino acids. Germline V gene data show CDR1 as SGHAT and CDR2 as FQNNGV. CDR3 in DNA: TGTGCCAGCAGCCCCCGCGGAGCAGGGCATGGTGGCTACACCTTC. Amino acids: CASSPRGAGHGGYTF.